This T cell receptor beta chain appears in the sequencing data of a study of breast tumors, draining lymph nodes, adjacent tissues. TCRdb reanalysed the multiplex PCR reads using MiXCR and keeps one entry per CDR3 protein. The sample lists some 230,000 distinct CDR3 sequences; less than 40% were seen once. Axillary draining lymph nodes of breast cancer patients supplied the node samples. Sequencing used axillary lymph node tissue. This TCR came from a female donor with breast cancer. Some clones in this sample may be carry-over from other donors' samples.

CDR3 coding DNA: TGCGCCAGCAGCTTGGACGCGGGAGTGGTTGAGCAGTACTTC. Protein sequence: CASSLDAGVVEQYF. This chain uses TRBV5-1 with TRBJ2-7; 7 nucleotides align to TRBD2. CDR3 length: 14 amino acids. Germline loops: CDR1 SGHRS, CDR2 YFSETQ. Trimming took 0 bases from V and 7 from J; bases not matched to a gene: 7.